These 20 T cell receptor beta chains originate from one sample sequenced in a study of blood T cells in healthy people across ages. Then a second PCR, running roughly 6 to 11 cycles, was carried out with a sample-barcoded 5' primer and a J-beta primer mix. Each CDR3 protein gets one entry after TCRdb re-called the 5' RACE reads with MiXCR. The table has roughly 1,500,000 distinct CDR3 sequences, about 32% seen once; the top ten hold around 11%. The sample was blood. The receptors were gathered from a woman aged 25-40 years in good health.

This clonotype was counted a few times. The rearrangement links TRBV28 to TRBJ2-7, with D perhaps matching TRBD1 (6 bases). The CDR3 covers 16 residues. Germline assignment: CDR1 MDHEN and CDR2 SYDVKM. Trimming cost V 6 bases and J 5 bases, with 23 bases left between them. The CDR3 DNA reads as TGTGCCAGCAGACCGTCGGGCCCCCAGGGGTTCCACGAGCAGTACTTC. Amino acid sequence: CASRPSGPQGFHEQYF.

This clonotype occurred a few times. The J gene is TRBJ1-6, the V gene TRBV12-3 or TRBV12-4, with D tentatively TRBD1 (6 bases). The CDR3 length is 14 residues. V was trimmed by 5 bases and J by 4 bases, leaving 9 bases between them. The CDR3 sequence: CASSTTGYNSPLHF. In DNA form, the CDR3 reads TGTGCCAGCAGTACGACAGGTTATAATTCACCCCTCCACTTT.

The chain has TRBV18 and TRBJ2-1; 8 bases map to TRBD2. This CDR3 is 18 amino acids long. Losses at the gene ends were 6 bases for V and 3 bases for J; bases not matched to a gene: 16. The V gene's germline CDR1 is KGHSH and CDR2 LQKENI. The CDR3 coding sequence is TGTGCCAGCTCCACATCTACGGCGGGGGGTCTTATCTACAATGAGCAGTTCTTC. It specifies CASSTSTAGGLIYNEQFF.

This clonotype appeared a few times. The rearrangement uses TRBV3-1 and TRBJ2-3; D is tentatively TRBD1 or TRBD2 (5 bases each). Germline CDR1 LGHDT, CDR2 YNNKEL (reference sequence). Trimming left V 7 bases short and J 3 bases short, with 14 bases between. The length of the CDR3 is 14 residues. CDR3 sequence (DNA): TGTGCCAGCACCAAACCTGGGGGTACAGATACGCAGTATTTT. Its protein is CASTKPGGTDTQYF.

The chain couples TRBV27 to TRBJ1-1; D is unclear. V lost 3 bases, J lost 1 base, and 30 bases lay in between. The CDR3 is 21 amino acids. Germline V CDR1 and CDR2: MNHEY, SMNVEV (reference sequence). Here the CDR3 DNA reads TGTGCCAGCAGTTTGAAGTCGGTCAGGTCGGCTCTCACTCGGGGGAACACTGAAGCTTTCTTT. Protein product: CASSLKSVRSALTRGNTEAFF.

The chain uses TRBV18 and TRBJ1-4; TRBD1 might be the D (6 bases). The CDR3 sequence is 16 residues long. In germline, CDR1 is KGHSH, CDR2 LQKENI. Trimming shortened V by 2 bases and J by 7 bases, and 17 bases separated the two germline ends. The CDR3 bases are TGTGCCAGCTCACCAACAACAACAGGGCGAGGTGAAAAACTGTTTTTT. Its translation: CASSPTTTGRGEKLFF.

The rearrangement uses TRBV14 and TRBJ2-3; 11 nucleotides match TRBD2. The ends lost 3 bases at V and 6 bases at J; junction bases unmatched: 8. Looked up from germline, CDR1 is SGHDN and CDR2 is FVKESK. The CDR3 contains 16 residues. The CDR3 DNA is TGTGCCAGCAGCCAGAGCCTAGCGGGAGGCGCGGATACGCAGTATTTT. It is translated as CASSQSLAGGADTQYF.

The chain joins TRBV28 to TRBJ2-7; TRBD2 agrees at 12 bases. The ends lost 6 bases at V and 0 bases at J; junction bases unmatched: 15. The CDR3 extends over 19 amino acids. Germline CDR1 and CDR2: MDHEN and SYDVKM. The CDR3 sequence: CASRDSALAGGSPSYEQYF. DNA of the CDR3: TGTGCCAGCAGAGACAGCGCACTAGCGGGAGGCTCCCCCTCCTACGAGCAGTACTTC. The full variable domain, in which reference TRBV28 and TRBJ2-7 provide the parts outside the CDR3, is DVKVTQSSRYLVKRTGEKVFLECVQDMDHENMFWYRQDPGLGLRLIYFSYDVKMKEKGDIPEGYSVSREKKERFSLILESASTNQTSMYLCASRDSALAGGSPSYEQYFGPGTRLTVT.

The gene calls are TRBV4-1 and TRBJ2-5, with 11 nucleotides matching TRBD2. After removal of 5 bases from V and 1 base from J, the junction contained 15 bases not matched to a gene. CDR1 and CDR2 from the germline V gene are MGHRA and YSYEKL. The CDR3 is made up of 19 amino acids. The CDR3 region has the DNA TGCGCCAGCAGCTACAAAGGCATGCGACTAGCGGGGCCCCAAGAGACCCAGTACTTC. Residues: CASSYKGMRLAGPQETQYF.

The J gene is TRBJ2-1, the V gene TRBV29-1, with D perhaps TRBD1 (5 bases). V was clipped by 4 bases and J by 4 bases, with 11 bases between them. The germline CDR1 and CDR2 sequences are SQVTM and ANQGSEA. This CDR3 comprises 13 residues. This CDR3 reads CSVVWQGYNEQFF. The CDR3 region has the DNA TGCAGCGTTGTCTGGCAGGGATACAATGAGCAGTTCTTC.

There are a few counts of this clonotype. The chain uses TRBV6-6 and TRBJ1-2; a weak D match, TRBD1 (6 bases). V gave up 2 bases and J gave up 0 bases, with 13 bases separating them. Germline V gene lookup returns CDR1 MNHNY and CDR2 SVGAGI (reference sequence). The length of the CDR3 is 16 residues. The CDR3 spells CASSYGGQRANYGYTF. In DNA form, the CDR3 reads TGTGCCAGCAGTTACGGCGGACAGAGAGCTAACTATGGCTACACCTTC.

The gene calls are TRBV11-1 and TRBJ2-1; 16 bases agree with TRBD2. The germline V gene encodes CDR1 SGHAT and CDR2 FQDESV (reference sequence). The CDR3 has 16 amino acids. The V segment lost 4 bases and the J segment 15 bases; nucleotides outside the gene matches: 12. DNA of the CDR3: TGTGCCAGCAGCTCGGGACTAGCGGGAGGGCCGGAGTCTGCGTTCTTC. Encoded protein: CASSSGLAGGPESAFF.

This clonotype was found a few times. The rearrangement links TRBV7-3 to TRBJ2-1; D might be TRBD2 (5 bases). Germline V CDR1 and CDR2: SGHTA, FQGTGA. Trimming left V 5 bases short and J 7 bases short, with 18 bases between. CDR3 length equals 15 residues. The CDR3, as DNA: TGTGCCAGCAGCCCGGGGAAACTAGGGTATAATGAGCAGTTCTTC. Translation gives CASSPGKLGYNEQFF.

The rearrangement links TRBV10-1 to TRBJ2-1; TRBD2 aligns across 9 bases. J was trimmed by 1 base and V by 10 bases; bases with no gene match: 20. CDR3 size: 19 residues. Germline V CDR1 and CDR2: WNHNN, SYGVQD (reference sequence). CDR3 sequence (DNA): TGCGCCAACACACAACTAGACGCTAGCGGGATGACTTCCTACAATGAGCAGTTCTTC. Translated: CANTQLDASGMTSYNEQFF.

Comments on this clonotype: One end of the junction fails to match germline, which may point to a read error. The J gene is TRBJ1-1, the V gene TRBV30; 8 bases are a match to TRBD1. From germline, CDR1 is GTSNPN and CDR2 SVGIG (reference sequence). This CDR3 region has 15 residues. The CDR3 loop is CAWRWTGTRDTEAFF. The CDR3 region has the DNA TGTGCCTGGAGGTGGACAGGGACGAGGGACACCGAAGCTTTCTTT.

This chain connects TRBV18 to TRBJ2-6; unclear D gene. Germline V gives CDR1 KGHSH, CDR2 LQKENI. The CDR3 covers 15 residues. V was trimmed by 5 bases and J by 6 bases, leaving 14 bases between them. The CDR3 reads CASSTNRAEANVLTF. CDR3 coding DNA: TGTGCCAGCTCAACGAACAGAGCTGAGGCCAACGTCCTGACTTTC. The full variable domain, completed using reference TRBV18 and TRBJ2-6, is NAGVMQNPRHLVRRRGQEARLRCSPMKGHSHVYWYRQLPEEGLKFMVYLQKENIIDESGMPKERFSAEFPKEGPSILRIQQVVRGDSAAYFCASSTNRAEANVLTFGAGSRLTVL.

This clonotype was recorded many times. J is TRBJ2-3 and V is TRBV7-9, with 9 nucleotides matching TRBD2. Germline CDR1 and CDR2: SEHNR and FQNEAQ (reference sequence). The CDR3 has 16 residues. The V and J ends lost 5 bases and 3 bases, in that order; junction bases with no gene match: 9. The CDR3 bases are TGTGCCAGCAGCCCCTTAGCGGGAGAAGTTACAGATACGCAGTATTTT. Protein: CASSPLAGEVTDTQYF.

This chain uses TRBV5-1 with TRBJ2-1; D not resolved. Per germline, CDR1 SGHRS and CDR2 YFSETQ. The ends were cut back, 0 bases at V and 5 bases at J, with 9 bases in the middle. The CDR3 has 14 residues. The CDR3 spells CASSLDRRNNEQFF. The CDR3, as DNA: TGCGCCAGCAGCTTGGATCGGCGGAACAATGAGCAGTTCTTC.

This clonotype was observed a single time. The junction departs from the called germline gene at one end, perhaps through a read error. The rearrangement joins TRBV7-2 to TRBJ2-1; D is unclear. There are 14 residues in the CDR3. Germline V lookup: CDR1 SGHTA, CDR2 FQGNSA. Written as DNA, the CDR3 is TGCGCCAGCAGCTTTCTCTCCCCCGACAATGAGCAGTTCTTC. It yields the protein CASSFLSPDNEQFF.

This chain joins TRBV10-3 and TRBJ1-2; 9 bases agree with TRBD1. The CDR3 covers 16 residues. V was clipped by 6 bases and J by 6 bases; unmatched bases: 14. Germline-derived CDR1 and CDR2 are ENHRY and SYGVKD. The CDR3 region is CAISSQGAVRVDGYTF. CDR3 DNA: TGTGCCATCAGCTCACAGGGGGCGGTTCGGGTGGATGGCTACACCTTC.